This T cell receptor (beta chain) was profiled in a study of blood T cell repertoires in COVID-19. Study-level information: Nucleic acid was either cDNA or gDNA, and it came from T cells, B-cell-depleted T cells, or PBMCs.

The CDR3 has 15 amino acids. V lost 7 bases to trimming and J lost 6 bases; unmatched junction nucleotides: 13. CDR1 is SQVTM and CDR2 is ANQGSEA in the germline V gene. Allocation to cohorts depended on clinical history reported by the participants. Exposed enrollees encountered a COVID-19 case at some point within 2 weeks before study entry. In the original processing: Cell counts per sample came from amplifying reference gene primers. Assay: immunoSEQ multiplex PCR; the TCRdb copy retains only in-frame clones and omits some. That table is the source of V, J and clone size, and D and trimming were worked out from the DNA. The data contain roughly 270,000 clones, 82% of them singletons.

The receptor's source is a man aged 35-49 years who had been exposed to COVID-19. The sequenced sample was PBMCs or T cells enriched from blood (not recorded which). The gene calls are TRBV29-1 and TRBJ2-3; 10 positions match TRBD2. The DNA for the CDR3 is TGCAGCGCCCGACGGGCTAGCGGGAGTTCTGATACGCAGTATTTT. It yields the protein CSARRASGSSDTQYF.